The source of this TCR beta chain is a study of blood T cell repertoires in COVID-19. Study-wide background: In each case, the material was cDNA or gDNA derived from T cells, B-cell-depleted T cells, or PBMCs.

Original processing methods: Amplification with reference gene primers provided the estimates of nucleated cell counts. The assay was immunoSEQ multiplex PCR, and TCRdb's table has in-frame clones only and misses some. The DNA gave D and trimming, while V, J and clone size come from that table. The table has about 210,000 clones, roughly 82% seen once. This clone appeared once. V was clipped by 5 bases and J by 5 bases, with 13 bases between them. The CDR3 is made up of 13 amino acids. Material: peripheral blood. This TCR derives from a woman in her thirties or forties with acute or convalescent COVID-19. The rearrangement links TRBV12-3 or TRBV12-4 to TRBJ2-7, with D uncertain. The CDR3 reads CASSAIRVHEQYF. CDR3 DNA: TGTGCCAGCAGTGCTATTCGTGTCCACGAGCAGTACTTC.